What follows are 12 T cell receptor beta chains derived from one specimen sequenced in a study of cytomegalovirus exposure and HLA in healthy donors. PCR was performed using 60 Vbeta and 13 Jbeta primers. Some clones are missing from TCRdb's copy, which holds only in-frame ones; the method was immunoSEQ multiplex PCR. The table has about 130,000 clones, 70% to 80% seen once; the top ten hold roughly 3%. The specimen sequenced was PBMCs. These receptor sequences come from a woman aged 60-70 years in good health and CMV-seropositive.

This chain links TRBV28 with TRBJ2-4; 9 bases agree with TRBD1. The ends lost 7 bases at V and 3 bases at J; junction bases unmatched: 4. Germline V gene lookup returns CDR1 MDHEN and CDR2 SYDVKM. CDR3 length: 14 residues. The CDR3 DNA sequence: TGTGCCAGCATTCCGGACAGGGGCAAAAACATTCAGTACTTC. Translated: CASIPDRGKNIQYF.

The chain has TRBV7-8 and TRBJ2-1, with D possibly being TRBD2 (5 bases). CDR3 length: 17 residues. The ends were cut back, 0 bases at V and 2 bases at J, with 14 bases in the middle. The V gene's germline CDR1 is SGHVS and CDR2 FQNEAQ. CDR3 protein: CASSLASGLRPYNEQFF. The CDR3 coding sequence is TGTGCCAGCAGCTTAGCGTCGGGATTAAGGCCCTACAATGAGCAGTTCTTC.

The chain carries TRBV7-9 and TRBJ2-7; D gene unclear. This CDR3 is 12 amino acids long. Germline-derived CDR1 and CDR2 are SEHNR and FQNEAQ (reference sequence). V was pared by 2 bases and J by 3 bases, with 5 bases between. The CDR3 DNA reads as TGTGCCAGCAGCTTAATTCTCTACGAGCAGTACTTC. Translating gives CASSLILYEQYF.

The table lists this clone with a few counts. V and J are TRBV6-6 and TRBJ2-7, with 7 bases lining up with TRBD1. Germline CDR1 reads MNHNY; CDR2 reads SVGAGI (reference sequence). The V segment lost 6 bases and the J segment 2 bases; nucleotides outside the gene matches: 4. This CDR3 is 13 amino acids long. DNA for the CDR3: TGTGCCAGCAGCCTACAGGGGACCTACGAGCAGTACTTC. Translated: CASSLQGTYEQYF.

A few counts support this clone. The rearrangement uses TRBV21-1 and TRBJ1-1. TRBV21-1 is a pseudogene segment. The CDR3 length is 14 residues. CDR3 residues: CASSSNLEPGEAFF. In nucleotides, the CDR3 is TGTGCCAGCAGCTCGAACCTGGAACCGGGTGAAGCTTTCTTT.

CDR3 bases: TGTGCCAGTAGTATGGGGCTGATTAGCTCCTACGAGCAGTACTTC. Translation gives CASSMGLISSYEQYF. The chain carries TRBV19 and TRBJ2-7, with D tentatively TRBD1 (5 bases). Trimming pared 3 bases from V and 0 bases from J, leaving 12 bases between. The CDR3 is 15 amino acids. Germline V gene sequence: CDR1 LNHDA, CDR2 SQIVND (reference sequence).

The CDR3: CASTGQRVNTEAFF. The CDR3 DNA follows: TGTGCCAGCACGGGACAGAGGGTTAACACTGAAGCTTTCTTT. This chain uses TRBV2 with TRBJ1-1; TRBD1 matches at 7 bases. Unmatched junction bases numbered 7, after V lost 7 bases and J lost 2 bases. Germline CDR1 reads SNHLY; CDR2 reads FYNNEI. The CDR3 is made up of 14 amino acids.

The gene calls are TRBV7-8 and TRBJ1-2; D possibly corresponds to TRBD1 (6 bases). CDR3 length equals 14 residues. Per the germline V gene, CDR1 is SGHVS and CDR2 is FQNEAQ. The V gene lost 1 base and the J gene lost 5 bases, with 11 bases spanning the gap. For the CDR3, the DNA is TGTGCCAGCAGCTTAGACACAGGGATTTATGGCTACACCTTC. It yields the protein CASSLDTGIYGYTF.

The chain recombines TRBV18 with TRBJ1-6; D possibly corresponds to TRBD1 (5 bases). The CDR3 consists of 15 residues. Trimming cost V 0 bases and J 10 bases, with 13 bases left between them. CDR1 KGHSH and CDR2 LQKENI come from the germline V gene. The CDR3 DNA sequence: TGTGCCAGCTCACCACCGGGTCAGGGAAGATCACCCCTCCACTTT. Residues: CASSPPGQGRSPLHF. The variable domain in full, with the rest retrieved from reference TRBV18 and TRBJ1-6, is NAGVMQNPRHLVRRRGQEARLRCSPMKGHSHVYWYRQLPEEGLKFMVYLQKENIIDESGMPKERFSAEFPKEGPSILRIQQVVRGDSAAYFCASSPPGQGRSPLHFGNGTRLTVT.

The table lists this clone with a few counts. The V call is TRBV5-1, the J call TRBJ1-2; maybe TRBD1 (6 bases). V was clipped by 4 bases and J by 1 base, with 11 bases between them. This CDR3 is 14 amino acids long. Germline assignment: CDR1 SGHRS and CDR2 YFSETQ. The CDR3 sequence is CASSPGENNYGYTF. CDR3 nucleotide sequence: TGCGCCAGCAGCCCAGGGGAGAATAACTATGGCTACACCTTC.

The chain couples TRBV2 to TRBJ2-1; D uncertain. CDR1 and CDR2 from the germline V gene are SNHLY and FYNNEI. V lost 8 bases, J lost 6 bases, and 14 bases lay in between. The CDR3 length is 13 residues. CDR3 sequence: CASGRMVTNEQFF. The CDR3 DNA reads TGTGCCAGCGGCCGCATGGTTACCAATGAGCAGTTCTTC. The entire variable domain, with the rest obtained from reference TRBV2 and TRBJ2-1, is as follows: EPEVTQTPSHQVTQMGQEVILRCVPISNHLYFYWYRQILGQKVEFLVSFYNNEISEKSEIFDDQFSVERPDGSNFTLKIRSTKLEDSAMYFCASGRMVTNEQFFGPGTRLTVL.

This clone came up a few times. The gene calls are TRBV6-4 and TRBJ2-1; a possible D gene is TRBD1 (5 bases). Germline CDR1 reads MRHNA; CDR2 reads SNTAGT. The CDR3 extends over 13 amino acids. Trimming removed 6 bases from V and 6 bases from J, with 12 bases in between. The CDR3: CASSGDRRNEQFF. In DNA form, the CDR3 reads TGTGCCAGCAGCGGAGACAGACGCAATGAGCAGTTCTTC.